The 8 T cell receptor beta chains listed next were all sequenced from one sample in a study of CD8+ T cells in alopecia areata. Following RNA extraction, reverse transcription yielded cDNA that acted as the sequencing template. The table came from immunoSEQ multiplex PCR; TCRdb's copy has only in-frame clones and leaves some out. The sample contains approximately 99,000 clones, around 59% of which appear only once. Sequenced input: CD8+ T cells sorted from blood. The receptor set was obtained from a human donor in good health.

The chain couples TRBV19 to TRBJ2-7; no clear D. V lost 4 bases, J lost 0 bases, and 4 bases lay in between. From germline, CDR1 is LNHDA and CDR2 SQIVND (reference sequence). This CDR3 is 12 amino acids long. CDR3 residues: CASSTLSYEQYF. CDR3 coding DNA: TGTGCCAGTAGTACCCTCTCCTACGAGCAGTACTTC. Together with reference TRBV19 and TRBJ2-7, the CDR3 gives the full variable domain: DGGITQSPKYLFRKEGQNVTLSCEQNLNHDAMYWYRQDPGQGLRLIYYSQIVNDFQKGDIAEGYSVSREKKESFPLTVTSAQKNPTAFYLCASSTLSYEQYFGPGTRLTVT.

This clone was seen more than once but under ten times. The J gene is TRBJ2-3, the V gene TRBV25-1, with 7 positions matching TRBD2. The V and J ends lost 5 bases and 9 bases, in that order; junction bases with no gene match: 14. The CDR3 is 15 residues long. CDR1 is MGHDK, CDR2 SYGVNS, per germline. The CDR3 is CASSSQASRGKTQYF. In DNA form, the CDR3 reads TGTGCCAGCAGTTCACAGGCCTCGCGGGGGAAAACGCAGTATTTT.

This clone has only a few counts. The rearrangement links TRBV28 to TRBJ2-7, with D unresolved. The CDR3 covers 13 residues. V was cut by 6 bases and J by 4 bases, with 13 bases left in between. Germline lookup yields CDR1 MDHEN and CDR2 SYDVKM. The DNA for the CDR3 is TGTGCCAGCAGCCCCCCCTCGGCTTACGAGCAGTACTTC. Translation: CASSPPSAYEQYF. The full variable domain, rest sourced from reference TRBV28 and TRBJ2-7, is DVKVTQSSRYLVKRTGEKVFLECVQDMDHENMFWYRQDPGLGLRLIYFSYDVKMKEKGDIPEGYSVSREKKERFSLILESASTNQTSMYLCASSPPSAYEQYFGPGTRLTVT.

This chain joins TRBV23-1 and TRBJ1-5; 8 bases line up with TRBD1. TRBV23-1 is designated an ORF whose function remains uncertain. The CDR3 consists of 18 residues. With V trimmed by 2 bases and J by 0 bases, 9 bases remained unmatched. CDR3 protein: CASSQETGGKDSNQPQHF. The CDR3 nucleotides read TGCGCCAGCAGTCAAGAAACAGGGGGGAAAGATAGCAATCAGCCCCAGCATTTT.

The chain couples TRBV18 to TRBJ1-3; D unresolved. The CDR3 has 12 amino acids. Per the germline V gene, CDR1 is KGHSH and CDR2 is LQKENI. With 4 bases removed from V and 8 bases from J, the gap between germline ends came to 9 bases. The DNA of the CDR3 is TGTGCCAGCTCACGCGACTGGGACACCATATATTTT. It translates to CASSRDWDTIYF.

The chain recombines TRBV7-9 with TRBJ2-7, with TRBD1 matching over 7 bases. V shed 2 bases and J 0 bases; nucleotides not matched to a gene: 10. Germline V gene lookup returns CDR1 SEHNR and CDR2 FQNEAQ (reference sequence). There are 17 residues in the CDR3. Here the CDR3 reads CASSLIGGQVHSYEQYF. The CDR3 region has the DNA TGTGCCAGCAGCTTAATAGGAGGACAGGTGCACTCCTACGAGCAGTACTTC. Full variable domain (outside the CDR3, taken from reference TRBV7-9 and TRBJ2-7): DTGVSQNPRHKITKRGQNVTFRCDPISEHNRLYWYRQTLGQGPEFLTYFQNEAQLEKSRLLSDRFSAERPKGSFSTLEIQRTEQGDSAMYLCASSLIGGQVHSYEQYFGPGTRLTVT.

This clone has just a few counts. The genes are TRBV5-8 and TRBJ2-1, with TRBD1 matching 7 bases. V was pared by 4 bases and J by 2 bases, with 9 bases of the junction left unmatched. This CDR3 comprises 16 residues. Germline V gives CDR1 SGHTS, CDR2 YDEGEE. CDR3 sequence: CASSHTGVWAYNEQFF. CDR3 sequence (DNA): TGTGCCAGCAGCCATACAGGGGTATGGGCCTACAATGAGCAGTTCTTC.

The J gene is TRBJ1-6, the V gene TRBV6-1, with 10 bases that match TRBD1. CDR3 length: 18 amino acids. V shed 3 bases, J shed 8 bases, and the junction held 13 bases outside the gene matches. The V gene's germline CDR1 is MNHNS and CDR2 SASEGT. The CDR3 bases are TGTGCCAGCAGTGACATTCATAACAGCGGGACAGGGGATTCACCCCTCCACTTT. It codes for CASSDIHNSGTGDSPLHF.